A selection of T cell receptor beta chains follows, all from one sample in a study of early T cells in non-severe SARS-CoV-2 infection. TCRdb analysed the 5' RACE reads with MiXCR anew, one entry per CDR3 protein. The sample includes roughly 92,000 distinct CDR3 sequences, approximately 12% seen only once; the top ten take under 4.5%. The sequencing used whole blood, collected at baseline. The receptors were gathered from an adult who was a healthcare worker with PCR-confirmed SARS-CoV-2 infection or an uninfected control (not recorded which). Both conserved end residues are part of each CDR3. The D gene is left open where the match is weak. Only part of the rows carry a size: once, few, many, or a class if the clone is expanded.

v_call,clone_size,d_call,j_call,cdr3_length,cdr3_aa,cdr3_nt
TRBV7-2,few,TRBD2,TRBJ2-3,16,CASSFPTSGGPDTQYF,TGTGCCAGCAGCTTCCCGACTAGCGGGGGACCAGATACGCAGTATTTT
TRBV28,few,TRBD2,TRBJ2-3,18,CASSQTRLPSGGGDTQYF,TGTGCCAGCAGTCAGACTCGGTTACCTAGCGGGGGTGGGGATACGCAGTATTTT
TRBV18,many,TRBD1,TRBJ2-5,13,CASTLDRGETQYF,TGTGCCAGCACCTTGGACAGGGGTGAGACCCAGTACTTC
TRBV5-6,few,-,TRBJ1-4,15,CASSLAGATNEKLFF,TGTGCCAGCAGCTTGGCGGGAGCAACTAATGAAAAACTGTTTTTT
TRBV11-2,-,-,TRBJ1-3,16,CASSLLSAASGNTIYF,TGTGCCAGCAGCTTATTGAGCGCAGCTTCTGGAAACACCATATATTTT
TRBV27,many,-,TRBJ2-1,14,CASSFRVGYNEQFF,TGTGCCAGCAGTTTCCGGGTAGGGTACAATGAGCAGTTCTTC
TRBV9,many,-,TRBJ1-1,13,CASSVNPGLEAFF,TGTGCCAGCAGCGTAAACCCGGGCCTTGAAGCTTTCTTT
TRBV6-1,-,-,TRBJ2-1,13,CASRPGRSNEQFF,TGTGCCAGCAGACCGGGACGCTCGAATGAGCAGTTCTTC
TRBV7-6,-,-,TRBJ2-7,12,CASSLTPYEQYF,TGTGCCAGCAGCTTAACCCCCTACGAGCAGTACTTC
TRBV7-8,many,-,TRBJ2-4,14,CASSLAGDWNIQYF,TGTGCCAGCAGCTTGGCAGGGGATTGGAACATTCAGTACTTC